The clone carrying this T cell receptor (beta chain) was seen many times. Tagging with unique molecular identifiers was a feature of the TCR beta cDNA libraries. The authors obtained roughly 0.5 million cDNA molecules from roughly 1.1 to 9.2 million T cells. TCRdb itself ran the PCR reads through MiXCR, one entry per CDR3 protein. The sample includes 160,000 or so distinct CDR3 sequences, roughly 34% seen only once; the top ten take 25% to 30%. V gave up 6 bases and J gave up 5 bases; unmatched junction bases: 4. Per the germline V gene, CDR1 is MNHNY and CDR2 is SVGAGI (reference sequence). The CDR3 is made up of 14 amino acids. This sample is drawn from a study of post-analysis software for immune sequencing data.

The TCR originated in a girl aged 10-17 years with multiple sclerosis. The chain joins TRBV6-6 to TRBJ2-3, with 11 nucleotides matching TRBD2. Sequenced material: blood, taken after autologous hematopoietic stem cell transplantation. DNA of the CDR3: TGTGCCAGCAGGGTAGCGGGAGGGGGAGATACGCAGTATTTT. Protein product: CASRVAGGGDTQYF.